This T cell receptor (beta chain) was observed in a study of neurological immune-mediated disorders. This clonotype was detected many times. The authors made cDNA by 5'RACE with 10-nucleotide random UMIs. Sequencing runs each generated in excess of 170 million TCR-beta sequences derived from 15-18 subjects. Via MiXCR, TCRdb re-called the 5' RACE reads, giving one row per CDR3 protein. The sample gives some 60,000 distinct CDR3 sequences, roughly 9.8% of which show up once; approximately 13% is in the top ten. Stated time point: longitudinal time-point 2. 2 million PBMCs stored at -80 C were the source of the unsorted libraries. The CDR3 spans 14 residues. Germline lookup yields CDR1 DFQATT and CDR2 SNEGSKA (reference sequence). Trimming removed 3 bases from V and 3 bases from J; junction bases left unmatched: 7.

Material for sequencing was PBMCs. This sequence was found in a man under 40 in good health. The chain uses TRBV20-1 and TRBJ1-1, with TRBD1 identical over 7 bases. The CDR3 sequence is CSASQQGFDTEAFF. The CDR3, as DNA: TGCAGTGCTAGTCAACAGGGGTTCGACACTGAAGCTTTCTTT.